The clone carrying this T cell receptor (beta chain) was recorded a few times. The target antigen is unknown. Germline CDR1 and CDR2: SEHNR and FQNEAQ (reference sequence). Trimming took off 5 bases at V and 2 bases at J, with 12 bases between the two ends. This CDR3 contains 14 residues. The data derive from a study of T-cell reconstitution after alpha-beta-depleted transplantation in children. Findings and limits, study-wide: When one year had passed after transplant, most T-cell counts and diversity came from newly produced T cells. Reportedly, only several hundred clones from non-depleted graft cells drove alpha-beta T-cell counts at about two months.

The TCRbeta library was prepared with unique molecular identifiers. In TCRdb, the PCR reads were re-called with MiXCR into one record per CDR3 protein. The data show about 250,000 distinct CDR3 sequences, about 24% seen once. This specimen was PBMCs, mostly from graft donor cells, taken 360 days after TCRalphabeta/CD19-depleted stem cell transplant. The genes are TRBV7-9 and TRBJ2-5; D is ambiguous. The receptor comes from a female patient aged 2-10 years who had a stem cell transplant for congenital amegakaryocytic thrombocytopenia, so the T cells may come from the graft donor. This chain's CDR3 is CASSLSVFQETQYF. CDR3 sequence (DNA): TGTGCCAGCAGCCTTTCGGTCTTTCAAGAGACCCAGTACTTC. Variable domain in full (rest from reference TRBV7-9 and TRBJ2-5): DTGVSQNPRHKITKRGQNVTFRCDPISEHNRLYWYRQTLGQGPEFLTYFQNEAQLEKSRLLSDRFSAERPKGSFSTLEIQRTEQGDSAMYLCASSLSVFQETQYFGPGTRLLVL.